Given below is one T cell receptor beta chain in context. Its antigen is currently unknown. Gene names are the mouse ones. The read terminates 4 residues before the CDR3 end, so the remaining end is supplied by the germline J gene. The data were obtained in a study of CD8+ T cells in alopecia areata. Whole-study context: Recipients were approximately 7-11-week-old female C3H/HeJ mice grafted with skin from roughly 6-13-month-old C3H/HeJ donors with spontaneous alopecia.

CDR1 LGHNA and CDR2 YNLKQL come from the germline V gene (reference sequence). This CDR3 has 16 residues. It was with CD4, CD8alpha, NKG2D, NKG2ACE and other markers that pooled cutaneous lymph node cells were sorted. Reverse transcription of extracted RNA yielded cDNA, which provided the sequencing template. The assay was immunoSEQ multiplex PCR, and TCRdb's table has in-frame clones only and misses some. The sample was found to contain about 270,000 clones, and every one recurs. Study-level points and caveats: Lesional scalp, notably in alopecia totalis/universalis, had clonality above that of normal scalp.

The sequence came from a C3H/HeJ mouse with alopecia areata. As its MHC haplotype, the strain has H2-k. V gene TRBV5 combines with J gene TRBJ2-5; TRBD2 agrees at 9 bases. Input material: CD4+ T cells sorted from a lymph node. The CDR3 bases that were read are TGTGCCAGCAGCCAAGATTTGCTGGGGGGGAAAGAC. Its protein is CASSQDLLGGKD. The CDR3, in full, reads CASSQDLLGGKDTQYF.